The clone carrying this T cell receptor beta chain was detected ten times or more. The antigen is unknown. For TCR, cDNA came from 5'RACE template switching, which added a universal primer site and UMIs. TCRdb itself ran the 5' RACE reads through MiXCR, one entry per CDR3 protein. The sample includes around 100,000 distinct CDR3 sequences, 8.4% of them seen just once. This sample is part of a study of T cells after yellow fever vaccination. General observations from the study: Abundant clonotypes from the bulk population could contaminate FACS-sorted repertoires.

V dropped 0 bases and J dropped 3 bases, with 8 bases sitting between them. The V gene's germline CDR1 is GTSNPN and CDR2 SVGIG (reference sequence). CDR3 length equals 14 residues. The rearrangement links TRBV30 to TRBJ2-2; unclear D gene. This material consisted of CD8+ T cells sorted from PBMCs, taken 45 days after the yellow fever booster vaccination. This TCR came from a man in his thirties or forties who received the YFV17D yellow fever vaccine. CDR3 protein: CAWSVNSDTGELFF. CDR3 coding DNA: TGTGCCTGGAGTGTGAATTCGGACACCGGGGAGCTGTTTTTT.